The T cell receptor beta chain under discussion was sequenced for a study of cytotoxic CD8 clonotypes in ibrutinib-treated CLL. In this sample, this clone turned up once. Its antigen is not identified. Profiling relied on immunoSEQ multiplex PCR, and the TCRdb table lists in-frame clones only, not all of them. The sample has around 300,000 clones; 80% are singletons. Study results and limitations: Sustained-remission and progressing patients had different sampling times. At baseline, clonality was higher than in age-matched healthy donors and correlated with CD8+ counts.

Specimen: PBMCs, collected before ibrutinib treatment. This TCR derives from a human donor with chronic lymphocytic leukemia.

CDR3 residues: CASSLRWGQGYEQYF. CDR3 sequence (DNA): TGTGCCAGCAGTTTACGATGGGGACAGGGCTACGAGCAGTACTTC. This chain links TRBV27 with TRBJ2-7; TRBD1 matches at 9 bases. The V and J ends lost 2 bases and 3 bases, in that order; junction bases with no gene match: 5. This CDR3 is built from 15 residues. Germline values: CDR1 MNHEY, CDR2 SMNVEV (reference sequence).